These 31 T cell receptor beta chains came from one sample sequenced in a study of shared clonotypes between healthy human individuals. The data were produced by immunoSEQ multiplex PCR, yet TCRdb's version contains in-frame clones alone and is incomplete. The repertoire includes some 2,500,000 clones, over 85% of them detected once, and 0.36% sits in the top ten. Specimen: naive CD4+ T cells from PBMCs. Subset here: CD45RA+ positively selected. The receptors originated from a man between 18 and 29 years old in good health. Some clones in this sample may be carry-over from other donors' samples.

Remarks on this clone: Other DNA variants within this sample encode the same CDR3. The chain employs TRBV7-3 and TRBJ2-2, with 7 bases lining up with TRBD1. The CDR3 has 15 amino acids. Germline loops: CDR1 SGHTA, CDR2 FQGTGA. Unmatched junction bases numbered 3, after V lost 3 bases and J lost 2 bases. Written as DNA, the CDR3 is TGTGCCAGCAGCTTGAACAGGGGAAACACCGGGGAGCTGTTTTTT. Its protein product is CASSLNRGNTGELFF. Supplemented by reference TRBV7-3 and TRBJ2-2, the full variable domain reads GAGVSQTPSNKVTEKGKYVELRCDPISGHTALYWYRQSLGQGPEFLIYFQGTGAADDSGLPNDRFFAVRPEGSVSTLKIQRTERGDSAVYLCASSLNRGNTGELFFGEGSRLTVL.

The chain recombines TRBV4-2 with TRBJ2-7; TRBD1 aligns across 7 bases. The CDR3 totals 15 residues. CDR1 is LGHNA, CDR2 YNFKEQ, per germline. After removal of 1 base from V and 2 bases from J, the junction contained 5 bases not matched to a gene. CDR3 region: CASSQGGTEAYEQYF. CDR3 in DNA: TGTGCCAGCAGCCAAGGAGGGACAGAAGCCTACGAGCAGTACTTC.

This clone was observed a few times. The same CDR3 is also encoded by other DNA sequences in this sample. This sequence joins TRBV19 and TRBJ1-5, with D unclear. Trimming removed 4 bases from V and 2 bases from J, with 12 bases in between. The CDR3 is 15 residues long. Germline V gene sequence: CDR1 LNHDA, CDR2 SQIVND (reference sequence). The CDR3 sequence: CASSSRGSGNQPQHF. For the CDR3, the DNA is TGTGCCAGTAGTAGTCGGGGAAGTGGCAATCAGCCCCAGCATTTT. Combining the CDR3 with reference TRBV19 and TRBJ1-5 gives the whole variable domain DGGITQSPKYLFRKEGQNVTLSCEQNLNHDAMYWYRQDPGQGLRLIYYSQIVNDFQKGDIAEGYSVSREKKESFPLTVTSAQKNPTAFYLCASSSRGSGNQPQHFGDGTRLSIL.

This chain links TRBV9 with TRBJ1-2; TRBD1 matches 9 bases. This CDR3 is built from 15 residues. Germline V CDR1 and CDR2: SGDLS, YYNGEE. V shed 2 bases and J 5 bases; nucleotides not matched to a gene: 7. The CDR3 DNA reads as TGTGCCAGCAGCGTTGAGGGGACAGGGTTTTATGGCTACACCTTC. This translates into CASSVEGTGFYGYTF.

The chain links TRBV5-4 to TRBJ2-5, with D hard to call. The germline V gene has CDR1 SGHNT and CDR2 YYREEE (reference sequence). The CDR3 covers 12 residues. Trimming pared 0 bases from V and 5 bases from J, leaving 5 bases between. The CDR3 coding sequence is TGTGCCAGCAGCTTGGCTGTGGAGACCCAGTACTTC. Protein product: CASSLAVETQYF.

This rearrangement joins TRBV5-1 to TRBJ2-3; 7 bases are a match to TRBD2. The V gene end was trimmed by 0 bases and the J gene end by 4 bases; junction bases not matched to a gene: 11. The CDR3 sequence is 17 residues long. Germline V gene data show CDR1 as SGHRS and CDR2 as YFSETQ. In DNA, the CDR3 is TGCGCCAGCAGCTTGGCCCGATGGACTAGTTTATCAGATACGCAGTATTTT. Translated: CASSLARWTSLSDTQYF.

The V gene is TRBV29-1, the J gene TRBJ1-1, with a tentative D call TRBD1 (5 bases). The CDR3 loop spans 13 amino acids. Trimming shortened V by 5 bases and J by 0 bases, and 10 bases separated the two germline ends. Germline V gene data show CDR1 as SQVTM and CDR2 as ANQGSEA. CDR3: CSVWGVMNTEAFF. The CDR3 DNA is TGCAGCGTTTGGGGGGTGATGAACACTGAAGCTTTCTTT.

V gene TRBV7-2 combines with J gene TRBJ2-2; D is undetermined. The CDR3 sequence is 13 residues long. The V gene's germline CDR1 is SGHTA and CDR2 FQGNSA. With 5 bases removed from V and 1 base from J, the gap between germline ends came to 5 bases. CDR3 in DNA: TGTGCCAGCAGCACCCAGAACACCGGGGAGCTGTTTTTT. Its protein is CASSTQNTGELFF.

J is TRBJ2-7 and V is TRBV10-3; maybe TRBD1 (6 bases). V was clipped by 3 bases and J by 10 bases, with 10 bases between them. Germline loops: CDR1 ENHRY, CDR2 SYGVKD. This CDR3 comprises 11 residues. CDR3 sequence reads: CAISERQVQYF. CDR3 in DNA: TGTGCCATCAGTGAAAGACAGGTACAGTACTTC.

This rearrangement joins TRBV18 to TRBJ2-3; D may be TRBD2 (5 bases). Trimming shortened V by 8 bases and J by 5 bases, and 20 bases separated the two germline ends. The germline V gene encodes CDR1 KGHSH and CDR2 LQKENI. CDR3 length: 15 amino acids. The CDR3 sequence is CASRRRAGGRDTQYF. As DNA, the CDR3 is TGTGCCAGCCGACGGCGGGCGGGCGGGCGAGATACGCAGTATTTT.

This clone came up once. The rearrangement links TRBV6-5 to TRBJ1-4, with no clear D. The germline V gene encodes CDR1 MNHEY and CDR2 SVGAGI. V lost 6 bases and J 0 bases, leaving 8 bases between the germline ends. The CDR3 length is 14 residues. For the CDR3, the DNA is TGTGCCAGCAGACCCCGAGCAACTAATGAAAAACTGTTTTTT. It yields the protein CASRPRATNEKLFF.

The chain joins TRBV6-5 to TRBJ2-3; D uncertain. V lost 10 bases and J lost 4, with 18 bases in between. Germline-derived CDR1 and CDR2 are MNHEY and SVGAGI. There are 14 residues in the CDR3. CDR3 coding DNA: TGTGCCACCCGTGGCAGCTTGGTCGCAGATACGCAGTATTTT. Translation gives CATRGSLVADTQYF.

This clone appeared a single time. The V call is TRBV7-9, the J call TRBJ1-3, with D uncertain. The CDR3 is made up of 15 amino acids. Germline values: CDR1 SEHNR, CDR2 FQNEAQ (reference sequence). V was pared by 5 bases and J by 0 bases, with 11 bases between. The CDR3 reads CASSPSLVSGNTIYF. CDR3 bases: TGTGCCAGCAGCCCATCTTTAGTCTCTGGAAACACCATATATTTT.

The CDR3: CASGPGTGRAETQYF. CDR3 in DNA: TGCGCCAGCGGACCCGGGACAGGGCGGGCAGAGACCCAGTACTTC. This chain connects TRBV5-1 to TRBJ2-5; 9 bases agree with TRBD1. This CDR3 contains 15 residues. With 7 bases clipped from V and 4 bases from J, the junction kept 11 bases outside the gene matches. Per the germline V gene, CDR1 is SGHRS and CDR2 is YFSETQ.

This chain connects TRBV30 to TRBJ2-6; D is unclear. Germline loops: CDR1 GTSNPN, CDR2 SVGIG (reference sequence). V was clipped by 8 bases and J by 2 bases, with 10 bases between them. This CDR3 has 13 amino acids. CDR3 nucleotide sequence: TGTGCCGGACCCATAACTGGGGCCAACGTCCTGACTTTC. Its translation is CAGPITGANVLTF.

The V gene is TRBV14, the J gene TRBJ1-2; unclear D gene. V was shortened by 4 bases and J by 4 bases, with 7 bases between the two germline ends. CDR1 and CDR2 (germline): SGHDN, FVKESK. There are 12 residues in the CDR3. The CDR3 loop reads CASSPSLYGYTF. The CDR3 nucleotides are TGTGCCAGCAGCCCATCGCTCTATGGCTACACCTTC.

A note on this clone: The sample holds other DNA sequences that translate to the same CDR3. The rearrangement links TRBV6-5 to TRBJ2-7; 8 bases agree with TRBD1. Germline-derived CDR1 and CDR2 are MNHEY and SVGAGI. V dropped 0 bases and J dropped 0; count of bases not matched to a gene: 1. This CDR3 is 15 amino acids long. The CDR3 DNA sequence: TGTGCCAGCAGTTACTCCGGGACAGGCTCCTACGAGCAGTACTTC. Translation gives CASSYSGTGSYEQYF.

V gene TRBV6-7 combines with J gene TRBJ2-7; D assignment may be TRBD1 or TRBD2 (5 bases each). TRBV6-7 is an ORF for which the function is uncertain. This CDR3 has 15 residues. The V gene lost 5 bases and the J gene lost 2 bases, with 16 bases spanning the gap. CDR3: CASSAIFRDPYEQYF. The CDR3, as DNA: TGTGCCAGCAGTGCAATATTCCGGGACCCCTACGAGCAGTACTTC.

The genes are TRBV4-2 and TRBJ2-1; 13 nucleotides line up with TRBD2. Germline trimming cut 4 bases from V and 1 base from J; bases unmatched to any gene: 4. Germline CDR1 reads LGHNA; CDR2 reads YNFKEQ. This CDR3 contains 17 residues. In DNA form, the CDR3 reads TGTGCCAGCAGCCGAGGACTAGCGGGAGAGTCCTACAATGAGCAGTTCTTC. Residues: CASSRGLAGESYNEQFF.

CDR3 amino acids: CASRENSGGSYEQYF. CDR3 bases: TGTGCCAGCAGAGAAAATAGCGGGGGCTCCTACGAGCAGTACTTC. The J gene is TRBJ2-7, the V gene TRBV2; 9 bases fit TRBD2. Germline V lookup: CDR1 SNHLY, CDR2 FYNNEI. CDR3 size: 15 residues. The V and J ends lost 6 bases and 0 bases, in that order; junction bases with no gene match: 6.

The rearrangement joins TRBV6-1 to TRBJ2-7; 7 bases are shared with TRBD1. The germline CDR1 and CDR2 sequences are MNHNS and SASEGT. The CDR3 runs 15 residues. Trimming took 6 bases from V and 1 from J; bases not matched to a gene: 9. The CDR3 region is CASRYDRAGSYEQYF. As DNA, the CDR3 is TGTGCCAGCAGGTACGACAGGGCTGGATCCTACGAGCAGTACTTC.

The gene calls are TRBV7-8 and TRBJ2-7, with 7 bases matching TRBD1. Germline CDR1 and CDR2: SGHVS and FQNEAQ. The CDR3 has 15 residues. Germline trimming cut 5 bases from V and 3 bases from J; bases unmatched to any gene: 10. CDR3 in amino acids: CASSLTGTAVYEQYF. Here the CDR3 DNA reads TGTGCCAGCAGCCTTACCGGGACAGCCGTCTACGAGCAGTACTTC.

V is TRBV28 and J is TRBJ2-1, with 8 positions matching TRBD2. The CDR3 covers 16 residues. Germline-derived CDR1 and CDR2 are MDHEN and SYDVKM. With 6 bases clipped from V and 0 bases from J, the junction kept 7 bases outside the gene matches. CDR3 region: CASRTLAASSYNEQFF. The CDR3 nucleotides read TGTGCCAGCAGAACACTAGCGGCAAGCTCCTACAATGAGCAGTTCTTC.

V gene TRBV28 combines with J gene TRBJ2-4; tentatively, D is TRBD1 or TRBD2 (5 bases each). CDR1 and CDR2 (germline): MDHEN, SYDVKM. Trimming removed 2 bases from V and 0 bases from J, with 8 bases in between. The CDR3 extends over 15 amino acids. The CDR3 DNA reads as TGTGCCAGCAGTTTACCCGGGACAGCCAAAAACATTCAGTACTTC. The encoded protein is CASSLPGTAKNIQYF. Looking up the rest from reference TRBV28 and TRBJ2-4 gives the full variable domain: DVKVTQSSRYLVKRTGEKVFLECVQDMDHENMFWYRQDPGLGLRLIYFSYDVKMKEKGDIPEGYSVSREKKERFSLILESASTNQTSMYLCASSLPGTAKNIQYFGAGTRLSVL.

The chain has TRBV13 and TRBJ1-2, with 7 positions matching TRBD1. The V and J ends lost 2 bases and 3 bases, in that order; junction bases with no gene match: 15. From germline, CDR1 is PRHDT and CDR2 FYEKMQ (reference sequence). The CDR3 has 18 residues. As DNA, the CDR3 is TGTGCCAGCAGCTTAAGACCCCAGAGGGACAGCGCCCACTATGGCTACACCTTC. Its translation is CASSLRPQRDSAHYGYTF.

The chain joins TRBV11-2 to TRBJ1-3; unclear D gene. Germline V lookup: CDR1 SGHAT, CDR2 FQNNGV. This CDR3 contains 17 residues. V gave up 2 bases and J gave up 1 base, with 15 bases separating them. The chain's CDR3 is CASSLLDRALSGNTIYF. The CDR3 bases are TGTGCCAGCAGCTTATTGGACCGAGCCCTATCTGGAAACACCATATATTTT.

The chain recombines TRBV28 with TRBJ1-5; D perhaps matches TRBD1 (5 bases). Trimming stripped 1 base from V and 6 bases from J, with 10 bases between. CDR1 is MDHEN and CDR2 is SYDVKM in the germline V gene. The CDR3 extends over 14 amino acids. The CDR3 nucleotides read TGTGCCAGCAGTTTATACGGGGGTCCTCAGCCCCAGCATTTT. Translated, it gives CASSLYGGPQPQHF.

Only one count was recorded for this clone. The genes are TRBV9 and TRBJ2-1, with 7 bases identical to TRBD2. The junction had 11 bases not matched to a gene; V was cut back by 0 bases and J by 8 bases. CDR3 length: 16 amino acids. Germline CDR1 SGDLS, CDR2 YYNGEE. The CDR3 reads CASSVGPRSGRHEQFF. The CDR3 region has the DNA TGTGCCAGCAGCGTAGGGCCCCGATCCGGGAGGCATGAGCAGTTCTTC.

The V and J genes are TRBV5-1 and TRBJ2-1; D tentatively reads TRBD1 or TRBD2 (5 bases each). Trimming cost V 0 bases and J 4 bases, with 17 bases left between them. The germline gives CDR1 SGHRS, CDR2 YFSETQ. The CDR3 spans 17 residues. The CDR3, as DNA: TGCGCCAGCAGCTTGGCCAACCGAGGGGTACTGTACAATGAGCAGTTCTTC. Translating it yields CASSLANRGVLYNEQFF. Supplemented by reference TRBV5-1 and TRBJ2-1, the full variable domain reads KAGVTQTPRYLIKTRGQQVTLSCSPISGHRSVSWYQQTPGQGLQFLFEYFSETQRNKGNFPGRFSGRQFSNSRSEMNVSTLELGDSALYLCASSLANRGVLYNEQFFGPGTRLTVL.

V gene TRBV9 combines with J gene TRBJ1-2, with D possibly matching TRBD1 (5 bases). CDR3 length equals 16 residues. CDR1 SGDLS and CDR2 YYNGEE come from the germline V gene. V lost 4 bases and J lost 0, with 16 bases in between. The CDR3 DNA reads as TGTGCCAGCAGCCGCGGGGCAGGGTCATCTAACTATGGCTACACCTTC. Its protein is CASSRGAGSSNYGYTF. The full variable domain, with the rest looked up from reference TRBV9 and TRBJ1-2, is DSGVTQTPKHLITATGQRVTLRCSPRSGDLSVYWYQQSLDQGLQFLIQYYNGEERAKGNILERFSAQQFPDLHSELNLSSLELGDSALYFCASSRGAGSSNYGYTFGSGTRLTVV.

The chain employs TRBV28 and TRBJ2-5, with D possibly TRBD2 on 6 matching bases. This CDR3 contains 14 residues. Looked up from germline, CDR1 is MDHEN and CDR2 is SYDVKM. The V end was cut by 3 bases, the J end by 4 bases, with 12 bases between. CDR3 nucleotide sequence: TGTGCCAGCAGTTTCCCGGGAGTAGGAGAGACCCAGTACTTC. It is translated as CASSFPGVGETQYF.